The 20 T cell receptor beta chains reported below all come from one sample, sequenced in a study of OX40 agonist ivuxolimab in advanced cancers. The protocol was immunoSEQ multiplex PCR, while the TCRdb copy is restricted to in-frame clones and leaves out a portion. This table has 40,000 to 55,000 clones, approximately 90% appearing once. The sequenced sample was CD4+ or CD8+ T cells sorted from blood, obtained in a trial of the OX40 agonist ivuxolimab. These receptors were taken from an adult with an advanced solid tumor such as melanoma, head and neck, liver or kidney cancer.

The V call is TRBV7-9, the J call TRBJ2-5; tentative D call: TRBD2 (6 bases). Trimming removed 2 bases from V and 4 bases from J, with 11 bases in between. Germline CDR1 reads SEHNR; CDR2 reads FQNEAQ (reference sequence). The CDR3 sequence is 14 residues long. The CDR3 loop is CASSLLGLGETQYF. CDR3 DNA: TGTGCCAGCAGCTTACTGGGACTCGGAGAGACCCAGTACTTC. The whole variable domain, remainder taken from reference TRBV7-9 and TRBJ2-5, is DTGVSQNPRHKITKRGQNVTFRCDPISEHNRLYWYRQTLGQGPEFLTYFQNEAQLEKSRLLSDRFSAERPKGSFSTLEIQRTEQGDSAMYLCASSLLGLGETQYFGPGTRLLVL.

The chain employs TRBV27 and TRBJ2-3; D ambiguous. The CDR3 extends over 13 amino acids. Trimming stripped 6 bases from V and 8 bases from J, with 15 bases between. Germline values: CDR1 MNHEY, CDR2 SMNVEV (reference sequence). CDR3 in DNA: TGTGCCAGCAGCCTGACGGACCAAAGTACGCAGTATTTT. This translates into CASSLTDQSTQYF.

CDR3 protein: CASSGTSGHNEQFF. For the CDR3, the DNA is TGTGCCAGCAGCGGGACTAGCGGCCACAATGAGCAGTTCTTC. V gene TRBV14 combines with J gene TRBJ2-1, with TRBD2 matching 11 bases. The germline gives CDR1 SGHDN, CDR2 FVKESK. V gave up 5 bases and J gave up 5 bases; unmatched junction bases: 2. The CDR3 covers 14 residues.

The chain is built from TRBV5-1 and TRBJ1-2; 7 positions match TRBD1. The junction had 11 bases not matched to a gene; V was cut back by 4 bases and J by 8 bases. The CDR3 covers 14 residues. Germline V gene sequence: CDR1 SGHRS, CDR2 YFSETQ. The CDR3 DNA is TGCGCCAGCAGCCCGACAGGGAGGCTTGGCGGCTACACCTTC. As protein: CASSPTGRLGGYTF.

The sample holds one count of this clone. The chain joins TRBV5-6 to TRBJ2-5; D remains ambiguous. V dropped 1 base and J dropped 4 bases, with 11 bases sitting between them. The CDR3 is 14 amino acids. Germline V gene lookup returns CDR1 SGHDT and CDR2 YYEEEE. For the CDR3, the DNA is TGTGCCAGCAGCTTGATCCCGGCCGTAGAGACCCAGTACTTC. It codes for CASSLIPAVETQYF.

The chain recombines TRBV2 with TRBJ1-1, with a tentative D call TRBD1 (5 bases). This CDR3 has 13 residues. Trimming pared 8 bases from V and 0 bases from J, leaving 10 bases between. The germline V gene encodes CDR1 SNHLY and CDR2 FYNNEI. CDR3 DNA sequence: TGTGCCAGCTTATGGGGGGTGAACACTGAAGCTTTCTTT. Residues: CASLWGVNTEAFF.

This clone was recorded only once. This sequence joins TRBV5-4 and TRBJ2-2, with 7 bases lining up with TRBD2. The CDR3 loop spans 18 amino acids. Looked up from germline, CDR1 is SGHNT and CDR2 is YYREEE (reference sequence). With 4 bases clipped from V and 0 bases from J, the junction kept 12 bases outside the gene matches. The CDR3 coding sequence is TGTGCCAGCAGCCCCAAAAGAGGGGACTACGCGAACACCGGGGAGCTGTTTTTT. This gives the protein CASSPKRGDYANTGELFF. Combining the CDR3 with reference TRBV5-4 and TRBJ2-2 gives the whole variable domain ETGVTQSPTHLIKTRGQQVTLRCSSQSGHNTVSWYQQALGQGPQFIFQYYREEENGRGNFPPRFSGLQFPNYSSELNVNALELDDSALYLCASSPKRGDYANTGELFFGEGSRLTVL.

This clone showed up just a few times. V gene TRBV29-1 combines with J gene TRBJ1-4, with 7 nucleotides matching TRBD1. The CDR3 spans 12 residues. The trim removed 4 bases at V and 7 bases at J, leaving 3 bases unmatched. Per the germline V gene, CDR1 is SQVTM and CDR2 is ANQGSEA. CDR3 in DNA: TGCAGCGTTGGCCAGGGGGGTGAAAAACTGTTTTTT. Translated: CSVGQGGEKLFF.

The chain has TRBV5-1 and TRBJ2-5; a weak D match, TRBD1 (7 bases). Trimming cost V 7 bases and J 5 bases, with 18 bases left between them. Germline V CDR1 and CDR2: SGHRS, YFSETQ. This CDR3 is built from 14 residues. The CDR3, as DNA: TGCGCCAGCCGTACGAGGCCAGGGGGGGAGACCCAGTACTTC. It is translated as CASRTRPGGETQYF.

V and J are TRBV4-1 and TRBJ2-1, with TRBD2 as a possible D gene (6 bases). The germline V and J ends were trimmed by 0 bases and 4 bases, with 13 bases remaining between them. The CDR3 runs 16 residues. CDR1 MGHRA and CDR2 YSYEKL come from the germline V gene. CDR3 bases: TGCGCCAGCAGCCAAGATGCAGCGCGGGAATACAATGAGCAGTTCTTC. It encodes CASSQDAAREYNEQFF.

The DNA for the CDR3 is TGTGCCAGTAGAAAAAGGATGGGACAGCAGCTCACTGAAGCTTTCTTT. Its translation: CASRKRMGQQLTEAFF. The rearrangement uses TRBV19 and TRBJ1-1, with 7 positions matching TRBD1. The V segment lost 6 bases and the J segment 4 bases; nucleotides outside the gene matches: 14. This CDR3 region has 16 residues. CDR1 is LNHDA, CDR2 SQIVND, per germline (reference sequence).

The chain's CDR3 is CASSLEISLNEQFF. The CDR3 region has the DNA TGTGCCAGCAGCTTAGAGATTAGCTTGAATGAGCAGTTCTTC. The chain uses TRBV11-2 and TRBJ2-1; unclear D gene. CDR3 length: 14 residues. Between the trimmed V and J ends, which lost 0 bases and 7 bases, there was a span of 10 bases. Germline values: CDR1 SGHAT, CDR2 FQNNGV.

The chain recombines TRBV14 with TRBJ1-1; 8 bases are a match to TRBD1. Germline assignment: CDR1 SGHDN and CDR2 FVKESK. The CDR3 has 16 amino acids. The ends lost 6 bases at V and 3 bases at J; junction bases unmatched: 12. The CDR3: CASSRTGRRDYTEAFF. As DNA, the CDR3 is TGTGCCAGCAGTCGGACAGGGCGGAGGGACTACACTGAAGCTTTCTTT.

The CDR3 loop reads CASRGTGYSNYTF. The CDR3 coding sequence is TGCGCCAGCAGAGGGACAGGCTATTCGAACTACACCTTC. This chain joins TRBV5-1 and TRBJ1-2; 8 nucleotides agree with TRBD1. CDR1 is SGHRS, CDR2 YFSETQ, per germline. This CDR3 spans 13 amino acids. V trimming: 5 bases; J trimming: 10 bases; junction bases outside the gene matches: 10.

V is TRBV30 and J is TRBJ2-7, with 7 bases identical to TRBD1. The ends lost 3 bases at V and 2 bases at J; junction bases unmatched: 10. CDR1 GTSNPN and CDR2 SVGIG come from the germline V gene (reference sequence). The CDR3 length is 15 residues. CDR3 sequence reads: CAWRYYRGPTYEQYF. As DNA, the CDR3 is TGTGCCTGGAGGTATTACAGGGGACCAACCTACGAGCAGTACTTC.

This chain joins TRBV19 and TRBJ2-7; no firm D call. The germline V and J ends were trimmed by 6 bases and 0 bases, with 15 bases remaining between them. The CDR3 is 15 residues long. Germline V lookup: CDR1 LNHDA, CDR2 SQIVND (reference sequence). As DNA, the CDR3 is TGTGCCAGTAGATCCGCTGACCGGACCTCCTACGAGCAGTACTTC. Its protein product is CASRSADRTSYEQYF.

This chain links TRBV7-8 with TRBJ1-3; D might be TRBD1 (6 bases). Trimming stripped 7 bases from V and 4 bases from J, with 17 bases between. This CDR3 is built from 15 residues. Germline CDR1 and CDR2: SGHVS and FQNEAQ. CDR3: CASTPSGAAGNTIYF. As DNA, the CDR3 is TGTGCCAGCACCCCTTCAGGGGCAGCAGGAAACACCATATATTTT.

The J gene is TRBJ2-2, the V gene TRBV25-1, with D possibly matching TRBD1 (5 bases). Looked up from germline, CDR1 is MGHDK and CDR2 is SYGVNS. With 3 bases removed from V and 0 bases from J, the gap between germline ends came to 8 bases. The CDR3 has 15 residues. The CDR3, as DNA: TGTGCCAGCAGTGATGCAGGGCCGAACACCGGGGAGCTGTTTTTT. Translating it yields CASSDAGPNTGELFF.

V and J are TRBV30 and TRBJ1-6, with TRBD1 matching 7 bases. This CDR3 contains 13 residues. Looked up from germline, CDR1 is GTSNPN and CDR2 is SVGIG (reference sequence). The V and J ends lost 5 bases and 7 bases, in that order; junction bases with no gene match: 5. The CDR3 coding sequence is TGTGCCTGGCAGGGGGGTTACAATTCACCCCTCCACTTT. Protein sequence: CAWQGGYNSPLHF.

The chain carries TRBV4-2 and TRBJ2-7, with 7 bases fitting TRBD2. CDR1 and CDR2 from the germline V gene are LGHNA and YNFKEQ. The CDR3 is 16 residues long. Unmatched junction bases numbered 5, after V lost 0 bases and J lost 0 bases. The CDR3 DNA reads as TGTGCCAGCAGCCAAGATATAGCGGGTTTCTCCTACGAGCAGTACTTC. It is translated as CASSQDIAGFSYEQYF.